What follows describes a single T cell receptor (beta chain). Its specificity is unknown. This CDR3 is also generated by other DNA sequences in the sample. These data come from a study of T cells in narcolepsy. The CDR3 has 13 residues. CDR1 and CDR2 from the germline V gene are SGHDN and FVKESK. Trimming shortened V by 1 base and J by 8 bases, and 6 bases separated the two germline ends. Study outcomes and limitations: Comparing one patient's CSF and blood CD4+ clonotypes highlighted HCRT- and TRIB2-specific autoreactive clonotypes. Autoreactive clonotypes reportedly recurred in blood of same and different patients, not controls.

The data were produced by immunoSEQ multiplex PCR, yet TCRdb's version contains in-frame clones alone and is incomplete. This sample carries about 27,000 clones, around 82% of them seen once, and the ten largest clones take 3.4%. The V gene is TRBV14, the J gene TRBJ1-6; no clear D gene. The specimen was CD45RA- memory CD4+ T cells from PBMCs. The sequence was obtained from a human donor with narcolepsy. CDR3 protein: CASSQGSHSPLHF. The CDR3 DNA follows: TGTGCCAGCAGCCAAGGCAGTCATTCACCCCTCCACTTT.